This T cell receptor beta chain came from a study of neurological immune-mediated disorders. 5'RACE with 10-nucleotide random UMIs produced the cDNA. TCRdb independently ran MiXCR on the 5' RACE reads; one entry per CDR3 protein. The repertoire consists of about 76,000 distinct CDR3 sequences, with about a sixth occurring once and the leading ten covering over 15%. Source material was 2 million unsorted PBMCs, stored at -80 °C in RNAlater. This clonotype occurred once. V lost 0 bases and J lost 7, with 13 bases in between. Germline CDR1 reads LGHNA; CDR2 reads YSLEER. The CDR3 is 15 residues long. Sequences were obtained from PBMCs. This TCR derives from a woman aged 40 to 50 in good health. The chain uses TRBV4-3 and TRBJ2-1; tentatively, D is TRBD2 (6 bases). The CDR3: CASSQDTGVRNEQFF. CDR3 coding DNA: TGCGCCAGCAGCCAAGATACGGGAGTACGAAATGAGCAGTTCTTC.